This entry describes one TCR beta chain. This entry comes from a study of blood T cell repertoires in COVID-19. The CDR3 consists of 14 residues. From germline, CDR1 is SGHNT and CDR2 YYREEE (reference sequence). V was trimmed by 0 bases and J by 1 base, leaving 7 bases between them. Measured with immunoSEQ multiplex PCR; TCRdb has only the in-frame clones, and not every one. This table holds roughly 120,000 clones, around 85% found once. This TCR came from a human donor in a cohort sampled during active COVID-19. The chain links TRBV5-4 to TRBJ1-1; D is possibly TRBD1 (5 bases). Input material: peripheral blood. The DNA for the CDR3 is TGTGCCAGCAGCTTGGGACAGAAGAACACTGAAGCTTTCTTT. Protein product: CASSLGQKNTEAFF.